These T cell receptor beta chains were read from a single sample in a study of post-analysis software for immune sequencing data. TCRdb passed the PCR reads through MiXCR, listing each CDR3 protein once. The data contain some 190,000 distinct CDR3 sequences, approximately 28% of them seen just once; the ten biggest clones take up roughly 3.4%. Sequences were obtained from blood. These receptors came from a girl aged 2-17 years with multiple sclerosis. CDR3s include the opening cysteine and the closing phenylalanine or tryptophan. Where a row states a size, it is once, few, many or the class of an expanded clone; other rows omit it.

clone_size	v_call	j_call	cdr3_aa
few	TRBV10-3	TRBJ2-7	CAISDRTGLYEQYF
-	TRBV12-3/TRBV12-4	TRBJ2-2	CACHVPRENTGELFF
many	TRBV6-5	TRBJ2-7	CASSYSLVRAYEQYF
-	TRBV3-1	TRBJ1-2	CASSLADSQHYGYTF
-	TRBV4-1	TRBJ1-5	CASSQGPRGVGNQPQHF
few	TRBV2	TRBJ2-3	CASSETQGGDTQYF
few	TRBV29-1	TRBJ1-2	CSVLTEVYGHTF
few	TRBV28	TRBJ1-6	CASTRAPNSPLHF
few	TRBV5-1	TRBJ2-5	CASSSTSGGQETQYF
few	TRBV12-3/TRBV12-4	TRBJ1-1	CASSLERGAGTEAFF
-	TRBV11-3	TRBJ1-2	CASSLSRRNYGYTF
-	TRBV28	TRBJ2-5	CASTLSGQPPQETQYF
few	TRBV2	TRBJ2-1	CASSEPMGNEQFF
many	TRBV5-1	TRBJ2-7	CASSSSGGFYEQYF
few	TRBV19	TRBJ1-1	CASSIGDRLNTEAFF
-	TRBV7-8	TRBJ2-1	CASSKPRGSYNEQFF
many	TRBV2	TRBJ2-1	CASSKMKNEQFF
-	TRBV30	TRBJ2-1	CAWRENNEQFF